This entry lists 13 T cell receptor beta chains sequenced from one sample in a study of blood T cell repertoires in COVID-19. TCRdb's copy holds only in-frame clones and misses some; the assay was immunoSEQ multiplex PCR. The profile shows approximately 210,000 clones, around 80% of them singletons. Material for sequencing was peripheral blood. Receptor source: a woman aged 40 to 50 with acute or convalescent COVID-19.

The chain is built from TRBV11-1 and TRBJ2-7, with a possible D match to TRBD1 (5 bases). Germline V gives CDR1 SGHAT, CDR2 FQDESV (reference sequence). With 2 bases removed from V and 2 bases from J, the gap between germline ends came to 13 bases. The CDR3 totals 15 residues. The DNA for the CDR3 is TGTGCCAGCAGCTTAAATCCAGGGAATACCTACGAGCAGTACTTC. Its protein product is CASSLNPGNTYEQYF.

The rearrangement uses TRBV25-1 and TRBJ2-3, with D possibly TRBD2 on 6 matching bases. Looked up from germline, CDR1 is MGHDK and CDR2 is SYGVNS. V lost 1 base and J 4 bases, leaving 9 bases between the germline ends. The CDR3 length is 14 residues. The CDR3 DNA follows: TGTGCCAGCAGTGAATTGGGGGGACCAGATACGCAGTATTTT. It is translated as CASSELGGPDTQYF. Based on the CDR3 plus reference TRBV25-1 and TRBJ2-3, the full variable domain is EADIYQTPRYLVIGTGKKITLECSQTMGHDKMYWYQQDPGMELHLIHYSYGVNSTEKGDLSSESTVSRIRTEHFPLTLESARPSHTSQYLCASSELGGPDTQYFGPGTRLTVL.

The chain joins TRBV6-4 to TRBJ2-5, with D tentatively TRBD2 (6 bases). The V end was cut by 3 bases, the J end by 5 bases, with 13 bases between. This CDR3 contains 14 residues. The germline V gene encodes CDR1 MRHNA and CDR2 SNTAGT. Here the CDR3 DNA reads TGTGCCAGCAGTGAAGGCGCGGGACGGGAGACCCAGTACTTC. This codes for CASSEGAGRETQYF.

Comments on this clone: Mismatch with germline at one junction end may stem from a read error. The V gene is TRBV4-1, the J gene TRBJ1-5; 7 nucleotides line up with TRBD1. Per germline, CDR1 MGHRA and CDR2 YSYEKL. This CDR3 region has 15 residues. CDR3 sequence: CASNQAGQGNQPQHF. DNA of the CDR3: TGCGCCAGCAACCAAGCTGGACAGGGCAATCAGCCCCAGCATTTT.

This clone was seen more than once but under ten times. Within the sample, other DNA sequences also encode this same CDR3. The chain is built from TRBV7-2 and TRBJ2-3, with a tentative D call TRBD2 (6 bases). This CDR3 contains 16 residues. With 0 bases removed from V and 0 bases from J, the gap between germline ends came to 10 bases. Looked up from germline, CDR1 is SGHTA and CDR2 is FQGNSA. CDR3 in amino acids: CASSLAREFSTDTQYF. CDR3 nucleotides: TGTGCCAGCAGCTTAGCCCGGGAGTTTAGCACAGATACGCAGTATTTT. The full variable domain, its missing parts supplied by reference TRBV7-2 and TRBJ2-3, is GAGVSQSPSNKVTEKGKDVELRCDPISGHTALYWYRQSLGQGLEFLIYFQGNSAPDKSGLPSDRFSAERTGGSVSTLTIQRTQQEDSAVYLCASSLAREFSTDTQYFGPGTRLTVL.

This clone showed up just a few times. The V and J genes are TRBV19 and TRBJ2-1, with 13 bases fitting TRBD2. V was pared by 4 bases and J by 4 bases, with 4 bases of the junction left unmatched. The CDR3 covers 16 residues. The germline V gene has CDR1 LNHDA and CDR2 SQIVND (reference sequence). The CDR3 coding sequence is TGTGCCAGTAGTACCCGGACTAGCGGGAGTTACAATGAGCAGTTCTTC. Its translation is CASSTRTSGSYNEQFF.

This clone showed up just once. The rearrangement joins TRBV19 to TRBJ2-1, with 9 bases lining up with TRBD2. Germline trimming cut 4 bases from V and 14 bases from J; bases unmatched to any gene: 9. The germline V gene has CDR1 LNHDA and CDR2 SQIVND (reference sequence). The CDR3 spans 13 residues. This chain's CDR3 is CASSTLPSGKKFF. The CDR3 bases are TGTGCCAGTAGTACACTTCCTAGCGGGAAGAAGTTCTTC.

The chain has TRBV24-1 and TRBJ1-2; D is possibly TRBD1 (6 bases). CDR1 and CDR2 (germline): KGHDR, SFDVKD. This CDR3 comprises 14 residues. V lost 3 bases to trimming and J lost 4 bases, with 11 bases between them. CDR3 amino acids: CATSDPQGGYGYTF. For the CDR3, the DNA is TGTGCCACCAGTGATCCACAGGGCGGCTATGGCTACACCTTC.

The CDR3 here is CASSETRNRGGQPQHF. The CDR3 DNA reads TGTGCCAGCAGCGAGACTAGAAATAGGGGTGGTCAGCCCCAGCATTTT. The V gene is TRBV2, the J gene TRBJ1-5, with D possibly being TRBD1 (5 bases). V lost 6 bases and J lost 6, with 21 bases in between. This CDR3 region has 16 residues. From germline, CDR1 is SNHLY and CDR2 FYNNEI. Variable domain in full (rest from reference TRBV2 and TRBJ1-5): EPEVTQTPSHQVTQMGQEVILRCVPISNHLYFYWYRQILGQKVEFLVSFYNNEISEKSEIFDDQFSVERPDGSNFTLKIRSTKLEDSAMYFCASSETRNRGGQPQHFGDGTRLSIL.

This chain connects TRBV7-9 to TRBJ1-5; D remains unclear. This CDR3 region has 15 residues. V was pared by 5 bases and J by 3 bases, with 14 bases between. CDR1 SEHNR and CDR2 FQNEAQ come from the germline V gene (reference sequence). The CDR3 loop is CASSQGAGVNQPQHF. The CDR3 DNA follows: TGTGCCAGCAGCCAAGGCGCAGGTGTCAATCAGCCCCAGCATTTT.

The V call is TRBV19, the J call TRBJ2-7; TRBD2 agrees at 7 bases. Germline V gene sequence: CDR1 LNHDA, CDR2 SQIVND (reference sequence). V was clipped by 2 bases and J by 5 bases; unmatched bases: 9. The CDR3 sequence is 15 residues long. The CDR3 sequence: CASSISQRETHEQYF. The DNA of the CDR3 is TGTGCCAGTAGTATATCACAGCGGGAAACTCACGAGCAGTACTTC.

CDR3 residues: CASTPWGQGTDTQYF. CDR3 coding DNA: TGTGCCAGCACCCCATGGGGACAGGGCACAGATACGCAGTATTTT. The genes are TRBV7-9 and TRBJ2-3; 8 bases map to TRBD1. Looked up from germline, CDR1 is SEHNR and CDR2 is FQNEAQ (reference sequence). The CDR3 runs to 15 residues. V gave up 7 bases and J gave up 1 base; unmatched junction bases: 7.

The chain is built from TRBV6-5 and TRBJ1-2; the D is unclear. In germline, CDR1 is MNHEY, CDR2 SVGAGI. Trimming shortened V by 6 bases and J by 7 bases, and 21 bases separated the two germline ends. CDR3 length: 15 amino acids. The chain's CDR3 is CASRAAGVVLSGYTF. The DNA for the CDR3 is TGTGCCAGCAGAGCCGCCGGGGTCGTGCTCTCTGGCTACACCTTC.